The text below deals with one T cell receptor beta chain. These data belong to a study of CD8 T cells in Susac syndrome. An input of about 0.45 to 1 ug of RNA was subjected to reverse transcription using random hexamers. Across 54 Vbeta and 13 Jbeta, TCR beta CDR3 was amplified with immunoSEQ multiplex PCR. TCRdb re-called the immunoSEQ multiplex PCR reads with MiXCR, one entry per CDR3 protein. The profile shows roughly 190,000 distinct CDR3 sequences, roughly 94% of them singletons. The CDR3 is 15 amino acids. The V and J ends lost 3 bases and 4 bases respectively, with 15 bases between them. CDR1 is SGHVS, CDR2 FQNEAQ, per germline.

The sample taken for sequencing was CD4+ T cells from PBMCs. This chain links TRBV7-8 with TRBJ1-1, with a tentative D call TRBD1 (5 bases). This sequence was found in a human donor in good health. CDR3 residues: CASSFNAGPGTEAFF. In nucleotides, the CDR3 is TGTGCCAGCAGCTTTAACGCAGGGCCGGGCACTGAAGCTTTCTTT.